This is a list of T cell receptor beta chains from one sample in a study of technical replicates of blood from a few donors. The table came from immunoSEQ multiplex PCR; TCRdb's copy has only in-frame clones and leaves some out. The sample yields about 94,000 clones, 90% to 97% seen once. Sequences were obtained from T cells isolated from PBMCs. The receptors come from a human donor in good health. CDR3s include the opening cysteine and the closing phenylalanine or tryptophan. The order of the fields is D gene, clone size, J gene, V gene, CDR3 protein, CDR3 DNA. D genes are given only for firm matches. Only some rows state a clone size, as once, few, many or a class for expanded clones.

D gene: .; clone size: .; J gene: TRBJ1-2; V gene: TRBV14; CDR3 protein: CASSRFGRGGYTF; CDR3 DNA: TGTGCCAGCAGCCGTTTTGGAAGGGGTGGCTACACCTTC
D gene: TRBD1; clone size: .; J gene: TRBJ1-1; V gene: TRBV18; CDR3 protein: CASSRGQGAVAEAFF; CDR3 DNA: TGTGCCAGCTCACGGGGGCAGGGGGCTGTGGCTGAAGCTTTCTTT
D gene: .; clone size: few; J gene: TRBJ1-1; V gene: TRBV29-1; CDR3 protein: CSVEGQKTTEAFF; CDR3 DNA: TGCAGCGTTGAAGGACAGAAGACCACTGAAGCTTTCTTT
D gene: TRBD1; clone size: .; J gene: TRBJ2-2; V gene: TRBV5-6; CDR3 protein: CASSLGTGQALVGELFF; CDR3 DNA: TGTGCCAGCAGCTTGGGTACGGGACAGGCCTTGGTCGGGGAGCTGTTTTTT
D gene: .; clone size: .; J gene: TRBJ1-5; V gene: TRBV21-1; CDR3 protein: CASSKWIHTGTAISPGQHF; CDR3 DNA: TGTGCCAGCAGCAAGTGGATCCACACCGGGACAGCTATCAGCCCAGGCCAGCATTTT
D gene: .; clone size: .; J gene: TRBJ2-2; V gene: TRBV4-1; CDR3 protein: CASSITGELFF; CDR3 DNA: TGCGCCAGCAGTATTACCGGGGAGCTGTTTTTT
D gene: .; clone size: .; J gene: TRBJ1-5; V gene: TRBV27; CDR3 protein: CASSRSGGYSNQPQHF; CDR3 DNA: TGTGCCAGCAGTCGGTCCGGGGGTTATAGCAATCAGCCCCAGCATTTT
D gene: TRBD1; clone size: once; J gene: TRBJ1-1; V gene: TRBV9; CDR3 protein: CASAPLSGTGGTFF; CDR3 DNA: TGTGCCAGCGCCCCTCTTTCTGGGACAGGGGGTACTTTCTTT
D gene: TRBD2; clone size: .; J gene: TRBJ2-5; V gene: TRBV4-1; CDR3 protein: CASSQGQLAGETQYF; CDR3 DNA: TGCGCCAGCAGCCAAGGACAGCTAGCGGGAGAGACCCAGTACTTC
D gene: TRBD2; clone size: .; J gene: TRBJ2-5; V gene: TRBV6-5; CDR3 protein: CASSYSGTEETQYF; CDR3 DNA: TGTGCCAGCAGTTACAGCGGGACTGAAGAGACCCAGTACTTC
D gene: .; clone size: .; J gene: TRBJ1-1; V gene: TRBV19; CDR3 protein: CASSIDSGRRDTEAFF; CDR3 DNA: TGTGCCAGTAGTATAGATTCCGGGAGGAGGGACACTGAAGCTTTCTTT
D gene: TRBD2; clone size: .; J gene: TRBJ2-1; V gene: TRBV6-5; CDR3 protein: CASRGGSNNEQFF; CDR3 DNA: TGTGCCAGCAGAGGCGGGAGTAACAATGAGCAGTTCTTC
D gene: TRBD1; clone size: .; J gene: TRBJ2-7; V gene: TRBV10-3; CDR3 protein: CAISDRDRGYEQYF; CDR3 DNA: TGTGCCATCAGTGACCGGGACAGGGGGTACGAGCAGTACTTC
D gene: .; clone size: few; J gene: TRBJ1-1; V gene: TRBV9; CDR3 protein: CASSVQGSTEAFF; CDR3 DNA: TGTGCCAGCAGCGTACAGGGAAGTACTGAAGCTTTCTTT
D gene: TRBD1; clone size: .; J gene: TRBJ1-1; V gene: TRBV11-3; CDR3 protein: CASSLWGSGGSRAEAFF; CDR3 DNA: TGTGCCAGCAGCTTATGGGGATCAGGGGGGTCACGGGCTGAAGCTTTCTTT
D gene: TRBD1; clone size: .; J gene: TRBJ2-7; V gene: TRBV28; CDR3 protein: CASTRTGGTYEQYF; CDR3 DNA: TGTGCCAGCACCCGGACAGGGGGGACCTACGAGCAGTACTTC
D gene: TRBD2; clone size: .; J gene: TRBJ2-1; V gene: TRBV11-2; CDR3 protein: CASSSWGLDHEQFF; CDR3 DNA: TGTGCCAGCAGCAGTTGGGGACTAGATCATGAGCAGTTCTTC
D gene: TRBD1; clone size: once; J gene: TRBJ1-2; V gene: TRBV19; CDR3 protein: CASRILQGAYGYTF; CDR3 DNA: TGTGCCAGTAGAATCCTACAGGGGGCCTATGGCTACACCTTC
D gene: TRBD2; clone size: .; J gene: TRBJ2-7; V gene: TRBV29-1; CDR3 protein: CSVDFLAGLVSYEQYF; CDR3 DNA: TGCAGCGTTGATTTTCTAGCGGGACTGGTCTCCTACGAGCAGTACTTC
D gene: .; clone size: .; J gene: TRBJ2-5; V gene: TRBV5-6; CDR3 protein: CASSLGQGLGETQYF; CDR3 DNA: TGTGCCAGCAGCTTGGGGCAGGGGCTCGGGGAGACCCAGTACTTC
D gene: .; clone size: .; J gene: TRBJ1-2; V gene: TRBV7-7; CDR3 protein: CASSTDKSYGYTF; CDR3 DNA: TGTGCCAGCAGCACGGACAAATCCTATGGCTACACCTTC
D gene: .; clone size: .; J gene: TRBJ2-3; V gene: TRBV9; CDR3 protein: CASSVGGRDTQYF; CDR3 DNA: TGTGCCAGCAGCGTAGGGGGGAGGGATACGCAGTATTTT
D gene: .; clone size: .; J gene: TRBJ1-2; V gene: TRBV27; CDR3 protein: CASSLGRGNYGYTF; CDR3 DNA: TGTGCCAGCAGTTTAGGACGGGGTAACTATGGCTACACCTTC
D gene: TRBD2; clone size: .; J gene: TRBJ2-1; V gene: TRBV5-6; CDR3 protein: CASSYSGRTSNEQFF; CDR3 DNA: TGTGCCAGCAGTTATAGCGGGAGGACGTCGAATGAGCAGTTCTTC
D gene: .; clone size: .; J gene: TRBJ1-1; V gene: TRBV29-1; CDR3 protein: CSVAGGALMNTEAFF; CDR3 DNA: TGCAGCGTTGCCGGGGGAGCCTTAATGAACACTGAAGCTTTCTTT
D gene: .; clone size: .; J gene: TRBJ1-5; V gene: TRBV6-1; CDR3 protein: CASSATTGQPQHF; CDR3 DNA: TGTGCCAGCAGTGCTACGACCGGGCAGCCCCAGCATTTT
D gene: .; clone size: .; J gene: TRBJ2-7; V gene: TRBV7-2; CDR3 protein: CASSLTSFTYEQYF; CDR3 DNA: TGTGCCAGCAGCTTAACCAGTTTTACCTACGAGCAGTACTTC
D gene: .; clone size: .; J gene: TRBJ2-2; V gene: TRBV5-4; CDR3 protein: CASSLGDSSAGELFF; CDR3 DNA: TGTGCCAGCAGCTTGGGCGACTCTTCCGCCGGGGAGCTGTTTTTT
D gene: TRBD1; clone size: .; J gene: TRBJ2-5; V gene: TRBV28; CDR3 protein: CASSFMTGNRETQYF; CDR3 DNA: TGTGCCAGCAGTTTTATGACAGGGAATAGGGAGACCCAGTACTTC
D gene: TRBD2; clone size: .; J gene: TRBJ2-5; V gene: TRBV15; CDR3 protein: CATSRYRTSEETQYF; CDR3 DNA: TGTGCCACCAGCAGATACCGGACTAGCGAGGAGACCCAGTACTTC
D gene: TRBD2; clone size: .; J gene: TRBJ2-7; V gene: TRBV14; CDR3 protein: CASSVGGTSAYEQYF; CDR3 DNA: TGTGCCAGCAGTGTGGGGGGGACTAGCGCCTACGAGCAGTACTTC
D gene: .; clone size: .; J gene: TRBJ2-7; V gene: TRBV5-1; CDR3 protein: CASSLIDNSYEQYF; CDR3 DNA: TGCGCCAGCAGCTTGATAGACAACTCCTACGAGCAGTACTTC
D gene: TRBD1; clone size: .; J gene: TRBJ2-5; V gene: TRBV5-1; CDR3 protein: CASSAGQGETQYF; CDR3 DNA: TGCGCCAGCAGCGCGGGACAGGGGGAGACCCAGTACTTC
D gene: .; clone size: .; J gene: TRBJ1-2; V gene: TRBV28; CDR3 protein: CASSLLTGVYGYTF; CDR3 DNA: TGTGCCAGCAGTTTACTGACAGGAGTCTATGGCTACACCTTC
D gene: TRBD1; clone size: .; J gene: TRBJ2-2; V gene: TRBV5-6; CDR3 protein: CASTYLGQGGNTGELFF; CDR3 DNA: TGTGCCAGCACCTACCTCGGACAGGGGGGGAACACCGGGGAGCTGTTTTTT
D gene: .; clone size: .; J gene: TRBJ2-5; V gene: TRBV30; CDR3 protein: CAWATGWPETQYF; CDR3 DNA: TGTGCCTGGGCGACCGGGTGGCCAGAGACCCAGTACTTC
D gene: .; clone size: .; J gene: TRBJ1-5; V gene: TRBV28; CDR3 protein: CASSLQGPSHQPQHF; CDR3 DNA: TGTGCCAGCAGTTTGCAGGGGCCCTCTCATCAGCCCCAGCATTTT
D gene: .; clone size: .; J gene: TRBJ1-5; V gene: TRBV6-5; CDR3 protein: CASSPGVPDQPQHF; CDR3 DNA: TGTGCCAGCAGTCCTGGAGTTCCGGATCAGCCCCAGCATTTT
D gene: TRBD2; clone size: .; J gene: TRBJ2-6; V gene: TRBV7-3; CDR3 protein: CASSRIRLGLAGDGGANVLTF; CDR3 DNA: TGTGCCAGCAGCCGAATCCGCTTAGGACTAGCGGGAGATGGTGGGGCCAACGTCCTGACTTTC
D gene: TRBD2; clone size: .; J gene: TRBJ2-7; V gene: TRBV11-2; CDR3 protein: CASKPLASGRTPYEQYF; CDR3 DNA: TGTGCCAGCAAACCTCTGGCTAGCGGGAGGACTCCCTACGAGCAGTACTTC
D gene: .; clone size: .; J gene: TRBJ2-7; V gene: TRBV6-1; CDR3 protein: CASSEQGNEQYF; CDR3 DNA: TGTGCCAGCAGTGAACAGGGGAACGAGCAGTACTTC
D gene: .; clone size: .; J gene: TRBJ2-1; V gene: TRBV6-1; CDR3 protein: CASSENVLAKNEQFF; CDR3 DNA: TGTGCCAGCAGTGAAAACGTTCTAGCTAAAAATGAGCAGTTCTTC
D gene: .; clone size: .; J gene: TRBJ2-7; V gene: TRBV28; CDR3 protein: CASSYPKSAKYEQYF; CDR3 DNA: TGTGCCAGCAGTTACCCCAAGAGCGCGAAATACGAGCAGTACTTC
D gene: .; clone size: .; J gene: TRBJ1-1; V gene: TRBV15; CDR3 protein: CATSRGLSTEAFF; CDR3 DNA: TGTGCCACCAGCAGAGGACTGAGCACTGAAGCTTTCTTT
D gene: TRBD2; clone size: .; J gene: TRBJ2-1; V gene: TRBV10-3; CDR3 protein: CAISEVRGRGLNEQFF; CDR3 DNA: TGTGCCATCAGTGAGGTCCGCGGGAGGGGGTTAAATGAGCAGTTCTTC
D gene: .; clone size: .; J gene: TRBJ2-1; V gene: TRBV6-1; CDR3 protein: CASSEFGGTYNEQFF; CDR3 DNA: TGTGCCAGCAGTGAATTTGGCGGGACCTACAATGAGCAGTTCTTC
D gene: .; clone size: few; J gene: TRBJ2-5; V gene: TRBV30; CDR3 protein: CAWRGDRIQETQYF; CDR3 DNA: TGTGCCTGGAGAGGAGACAGGATCCAAGAGACCCAGTACTTC
D gene: TRBD2; clone size: .; J gene: TRBJ2-1; V gene: TRBV7-3; CDR3 protein: CASSSTSGSNSQQFF; CDR3 DNA: TGTGCCAGCAGCTCGACTAGCGGGAGTAATAGCCAGCAGTTCTTC
D gene: TRBD2; clone size: .; J gene: TRBJ2-7; V gene: TRBV7-2; CDR3 protein: CASSLAGGLAGMEQYF; CDR3 DNA: TGTGCCAGCAGCTTAGCGGGGGGACTAGCGGGGATGGAGCAGTACTTC
D gene: .; clone size: .; J gene: TRBJ2-1; V gene: TRBV14; CDR3 protein: CASSLRGGYTYNEQFF; CDR3 DNA: TGTGCCAGCAGCCTGAGGGGAGGCTATACCTACAATGAGCAGTTCTTC
D gene: .; clone size: once; J gene: TRBJ1-2; V gene: TRBV18; CDR3 protein: CASHDGQGSANYGYTF; CDR3 DNA: TGTGCCAGCCACGATGGGCAGGGGAGCGCTAACTATGGCTACACCTTC
D gene: .; clone size: .; J gene: TRBJ2-3; V gene: TRBV9; CDR3 protein: CASSLADGGTDTQYF; CDR3 DNA: TGTGCCAGCAGCTTGGCGGACGGGGGCACAGATACGCAGTATTTT
D gene: .; clone size: .; J gene: TRBJ2-1; V gene: TRBV7-2; CDR3 protein: CASSSLAVHEQFF; CDR3 DNA: TGTGCCAGCAGTTCTCTAGCAGTCCATGAGCAGTTCTTC